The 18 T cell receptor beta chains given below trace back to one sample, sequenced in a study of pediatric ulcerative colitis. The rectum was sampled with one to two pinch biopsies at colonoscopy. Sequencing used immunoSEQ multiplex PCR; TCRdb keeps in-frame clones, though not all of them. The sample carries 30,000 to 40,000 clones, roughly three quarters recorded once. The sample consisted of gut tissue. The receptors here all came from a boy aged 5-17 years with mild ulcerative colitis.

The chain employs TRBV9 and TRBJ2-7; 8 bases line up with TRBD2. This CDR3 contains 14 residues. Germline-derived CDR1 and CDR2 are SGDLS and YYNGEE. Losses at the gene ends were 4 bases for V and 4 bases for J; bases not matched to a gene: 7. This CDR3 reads CASSPRGGHYEQYF. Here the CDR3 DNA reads TGTGCCAGCAGCCCCCGGGGGGGGCATTACGAGCAGTACTTC.

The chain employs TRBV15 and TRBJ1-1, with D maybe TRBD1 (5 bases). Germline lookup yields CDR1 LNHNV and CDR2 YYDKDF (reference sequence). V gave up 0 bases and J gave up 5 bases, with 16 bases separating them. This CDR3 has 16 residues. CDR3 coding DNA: TGTGCCACCAGCAGAGATAGGTTAGGGGTTGGTACTGAAGCTTTCTTT. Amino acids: CATSRDRLGVGTEAFF.

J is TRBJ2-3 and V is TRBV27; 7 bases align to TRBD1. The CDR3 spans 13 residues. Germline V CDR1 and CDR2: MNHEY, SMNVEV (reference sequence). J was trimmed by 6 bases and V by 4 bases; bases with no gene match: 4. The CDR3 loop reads CASSSGGPDTQYF. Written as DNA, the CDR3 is TGTGCCAGCAGTTCAGGGGGTCCGGATACGCAGTATTTT.

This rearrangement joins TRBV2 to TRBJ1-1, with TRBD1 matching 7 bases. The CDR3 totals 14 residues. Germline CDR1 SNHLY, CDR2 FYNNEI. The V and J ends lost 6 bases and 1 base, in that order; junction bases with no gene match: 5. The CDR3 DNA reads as TGTGCCAGCAGAGTACAGGGGCCGAACACTGAAGCTTTCTTT. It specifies CASRVQGPNTEAFF.

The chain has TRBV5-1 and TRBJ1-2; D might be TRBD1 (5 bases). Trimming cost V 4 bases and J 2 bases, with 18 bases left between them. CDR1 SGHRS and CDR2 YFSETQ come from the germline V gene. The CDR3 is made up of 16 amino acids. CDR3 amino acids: CASSRTGVPLNYGYTF. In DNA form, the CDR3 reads TGCGCCAGCAGCCGAACGGGGGTCCCCCTGAACTATGGCTACACCTTC.

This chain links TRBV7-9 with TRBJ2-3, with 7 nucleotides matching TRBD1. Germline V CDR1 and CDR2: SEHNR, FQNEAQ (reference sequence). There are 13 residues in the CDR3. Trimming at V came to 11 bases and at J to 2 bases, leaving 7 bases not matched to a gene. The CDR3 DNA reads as TGTGCCGTCGCAGGGACAGCCACAGATACGCAGTATTTT. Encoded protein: CAVAGTATDTQYF.

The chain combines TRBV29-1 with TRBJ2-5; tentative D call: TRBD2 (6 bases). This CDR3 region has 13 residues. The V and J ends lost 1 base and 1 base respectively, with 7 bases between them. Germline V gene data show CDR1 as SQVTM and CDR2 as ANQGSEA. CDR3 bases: TGCAGCGTTGAAGGGAGGGCCCAAGAGACCCAGTACTTC. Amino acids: CSVEGRAQETQYF.

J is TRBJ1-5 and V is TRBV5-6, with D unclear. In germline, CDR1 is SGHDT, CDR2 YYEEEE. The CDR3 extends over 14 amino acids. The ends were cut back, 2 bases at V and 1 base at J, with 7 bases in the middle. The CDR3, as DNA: TGTGCCAGCAGCTTTGCAAGGAGCAATCAGCCCCAGCATTTT. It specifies CASSFARSNQPQHF.

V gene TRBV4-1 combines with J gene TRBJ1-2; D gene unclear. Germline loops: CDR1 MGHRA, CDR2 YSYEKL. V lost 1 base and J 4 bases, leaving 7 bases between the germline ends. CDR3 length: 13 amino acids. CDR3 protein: CASSQAQGYGYTF. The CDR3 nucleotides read TGCGCCAGCAGCCAAGCACAAGGCTATGGCTACACCTTC.

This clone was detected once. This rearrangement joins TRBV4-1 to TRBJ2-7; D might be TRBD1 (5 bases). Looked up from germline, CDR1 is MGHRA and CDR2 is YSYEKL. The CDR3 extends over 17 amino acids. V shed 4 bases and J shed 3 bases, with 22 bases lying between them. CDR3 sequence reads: CASSPDGAADGRYEQYF. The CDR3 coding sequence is TGCGCCAGCAGCCCCGATGGGGCGGCGGACGGACGCTACGAGCAGTACTTC.

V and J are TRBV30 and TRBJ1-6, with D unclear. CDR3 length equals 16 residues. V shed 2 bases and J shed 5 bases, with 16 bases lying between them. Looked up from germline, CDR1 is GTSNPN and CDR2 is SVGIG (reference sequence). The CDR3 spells CAWSSDATFHNSPLHF. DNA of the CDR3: TGTGCCTGGAGTTCAGACGCCACTTTCCATAATTCACCCCTCCACTTT.

CDR3 protein: CASKGGWENSPLHF. CDR3 sequence (DNA): TGTGCCAGCAAAGGAGGGTGGGAAAATTCACCCCTCCACTTT. The chain couples TRBV4-2 to TRBJ1-6, with no clear D. The CDR3 contains 14 residues. V was clipped by 7 bases and J by 7 bases, with 14 bases between them. Germline V CDR1 and CDR2: LGHNA, YNFKEQ.

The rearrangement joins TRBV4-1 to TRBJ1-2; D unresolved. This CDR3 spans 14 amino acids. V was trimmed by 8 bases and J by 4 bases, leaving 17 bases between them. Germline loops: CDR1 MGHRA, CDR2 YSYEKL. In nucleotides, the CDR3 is TGCGCCAGCCAGCCATCGGAGGGTGCCTATGGCTACACCTTC. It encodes CASQPSEGAYGYTF.

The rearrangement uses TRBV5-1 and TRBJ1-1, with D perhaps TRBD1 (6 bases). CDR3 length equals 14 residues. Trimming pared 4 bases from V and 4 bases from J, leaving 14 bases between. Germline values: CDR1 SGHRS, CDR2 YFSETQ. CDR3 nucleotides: TGCGCCAGCAGCAGATACAGGGAGGGCACTGAAGCTTTCTTT. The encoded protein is CASSRYREGTEAFF. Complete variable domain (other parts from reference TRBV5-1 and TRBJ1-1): KAGVTQTPRYLIKTRGQQVTLSCSPISGHRSVSWYQQTPGQGLQFLFEYFSETQRNKGNFPGRFSGRQFSNSRSEMNVSTLELGDSALYLCASSRYREGTEAFFGQGTRLTVV.

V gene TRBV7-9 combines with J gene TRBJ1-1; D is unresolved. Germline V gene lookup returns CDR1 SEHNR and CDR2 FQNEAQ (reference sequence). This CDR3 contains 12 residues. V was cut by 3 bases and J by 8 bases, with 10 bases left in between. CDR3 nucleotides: TGTGCCAGCAGCTTCCACGGAGGGGAAGCTTTCTTT. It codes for CASSFHGGEAFF.

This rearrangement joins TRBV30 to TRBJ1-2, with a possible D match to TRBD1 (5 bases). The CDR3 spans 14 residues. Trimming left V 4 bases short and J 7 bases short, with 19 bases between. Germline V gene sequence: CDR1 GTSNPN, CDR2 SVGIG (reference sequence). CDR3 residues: CAWTPWGGVFGYTF. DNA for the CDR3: TGTGCCTGGACCCCCTGGGGAGGGGTCTTTGGCTACACCTTC.

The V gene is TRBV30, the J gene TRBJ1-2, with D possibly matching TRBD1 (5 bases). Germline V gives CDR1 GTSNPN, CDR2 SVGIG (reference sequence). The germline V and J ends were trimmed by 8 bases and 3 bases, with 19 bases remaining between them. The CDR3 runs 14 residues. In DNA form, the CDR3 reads TGTGCCGGGAAGGCCCAGACAGTATACTATGGCTACACCTTC. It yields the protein CAGKAQTVYYGYTF. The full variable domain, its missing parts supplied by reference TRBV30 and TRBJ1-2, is SQTIHQWPATLVQPVGSPLSLECTVEGTSNPNLYWYRQAAGRGLQLLFYSVGIGQISSEVPQNLSASRPQDRQFILSSKKLLLSDSGFYLCAGKAQTVYYGYTFGSGTRLTVV.

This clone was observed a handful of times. The CDR3 sequence: CASSFIRVDYGYTF. The CDR3 DNA reads as TGTGCCAGCAGCTTCATCAGGGTTGACTATGGCTACACCTTC. This sequence joins TRBV5-5 and TRBJ1-2, with D maybe TRBD1 (5 bases). Trimming left V 2 bases short and J 3 bases short, with 11 bases between. Germline-derived CDR1 and CDR2 are SGHKS and YYEKEE (reference sequence). The CDR3 extends over 14 amino acids. Full variable domain (missing parts from reference TRBV5-5 and TRBJ1-2): DAGVTQSPTHLIKTRGQQVTLRCSPISGHKSVSWYQQVLGQGPQFIFQYYEKEERGRGNFPDRFSARQFPNYSSELNVNALLLGDSALYLCASSFIRVDYGYTFGSGTRLTVV.